The rows below give T cell receptor beta chains drawn from one sample of a study of blood T cell repertoires in COVID-19. Data came from immunoSEQ multiplex PCR; TCRdb stores just in-frame clones and leaves some out. Of tens of thousands of clones listed, around 80% are singletons. Sequenced material: peripheral blood. The receptors were gathered from a woman older than 75 with acute or convalescent COVID-19. CDR3s include the opening cysteine and the closing phenylalanine or tryptophan. Each record gives: clone size, D gene, V gene, J gene, CDR3 DNA, CDR3 protein. D genes are given only for firm matches. The size entry is marked missing in some rows and otherwise reads once, few, many or a size class.

clone_size: NA
d_call: TRBD1
v_call: TRBV6-2/TRBV6-3
j_call: TRBJ2-1
cdr3_nt: TGTGCCAGCAGTTATCCCGGGACAGGGGACAATGAGCAGTTCTTC
cdr3_aa: CASSYPGTGDNEQFF

clone_size: NA
d_call: NA
v_call: TRBV7-8
j_call: TRBJ1-6
cdr3_nt: TGTGCCAGCAGCTTAAGGGGGAGCTCCTATAATTCACCCCTCCACTTT
cdr3_aa: CASSLRGSSYNSPLHF

clone_size: many
d_call: TRBD2
v_call: TRBV5-1
j_call: TRBJ2-5
cdr3_nt: TGCGCCAGCAGCTACGCGGGGGACCAAGAGACCCAGTACTTC
cdr3_aa: CASSYAGDQETQYF

clone_size: NA
d_call: NA
v_call: TRBV19
j_call: TRBJ1-4
cdr3_nt: TGTGCCAGTAGCCGGAGTCCCAACCGGAGGGTGGGAGAAAAACTGTTTTTT
cdr3_aa: CASSRSPNRRVGEKLFF

clone_size: once
d_call: NA
v_call: TRBV6-5
j_call: TRBJ1-4
cdr3_nt: TGTGCCAGCAGTTACGAGGGGGTACGGGAAAAACTGTTTTTT
cdr3_aa: CASSYEGVREKLFF

clone_size: NA
d_call: TRBD1
v_call: TRBV7-2
j_call: TRBJ2-7
cdr3_nt: TGTGCCAGCAGCTCGGACAGGGGGCCCCTATACGAGCAGTACTTC
cdr3_aa: CASSSDRGPLYEQYF

clone_size: NA
d_call: NA
v_call: TRBV18
j_call: TRBJ1-3
cdr3_nt: TGTGCCAGCTCCAGGGACTCCTCTGGAAACACCATATATTTT
cdr3_aa: CASSRDSSGNTIYF

clone_size: NA
d_call: TRBD1
v_call: TRBV7-2
j_call: TRBJ1-3
cdr3_nt: TGTGCCAGCAGCTTTGGACAGGGTATGAACACCATATATTTT
cdr3_aa: CASSFGQGMNTIYF

clone_size: few
d_call: TRBD1
v_call: TRBV7-8
j_call: TRBJ2-7
cdr3_nt: TGTGCCAGCAGCTTAGCTCTAGGACAGGGCTACGAGCAGTACTTC
cdr3_aa: CASSLALGQGYEQYF

clone_size: NA
d_call: NA
v_call: TRBV19
j_call: TRBJ1-1
cdr3_nt: TGTGCCAGTAGTATAGGTCAGGGGAATCGGAACACTGAAGCTTTCTTT
cdr3_aa: CASSIGQGNRNTEAFF

clone_size: NA
d_call: NA
v_call: TRBV12-3/TRBV12-4
j_call: TRBJ2-1
cdr3_nt: TGTGCCAGCGCAGACACCTCCTACAATGAGCAGTTCTTC
cdr3_aa: CASADTSYNEQFF

clone_size: NA
d_call: NA
v_call: TRBV5-1
j_call: TRBJ2-1
cdr3_nt: TGCGCCAGCAGCTTGGGCAGGGCGATCGACAATGAGCAGTTCTTC
cdr3_aa: CASSLGRAIDNEQFF

clone_size: NA
d_call: NA
v_call: TRBV11-2
j_call: TRBJ1-4
cdr3_nt: TGTGCCAGCAGCCCGATGGGGAGGGGGGATGAAAAACTGTTTTTT
cdr3_aa: CASSPMGRGDEKLFF

clone_size: few
d_call: NA
v_call: TRBV15
j_call: TRBJ1-1
cdr3_nt: TGTGCCACCAGCTCTCCTGCCACAGAAAGCACTGAAGCTTTCTTT
cdr3_aa: CATSSPATESTEAFF

clone_size: NA
d_call: NA
v_call: TRBV6-5
j_call: TRBJ1-1
cdr3_nt: TGTGCCAGCACAGTAAAGAACACTGAAGCTTTCTTT
cdr3_aa: CASTVKNTEAFF

clone_size: NA
d_call: TRBD1
v_call: TRBV18
j_call: TRBJ1-2
cdr3_nt: TGTGCCAGCTCACCCTCAGGGGGCGCAGGAAATGGCTACACCTTC
cdr3_aa: CASSPSGGAGNGYTF

clone_size: once
d_call: NA
v_call: TRBV9
j_call: TRBJ2-1
cdr3_nt: TGTGCCAGCAGCGTAGGGGGGGGGCGCCCCTACAATGAGCAGTTCTTC
cdr3_aa: CASSVGGGRPYNEQFF

clone_size: NA
d_call: TRBD1
v_call: TRBV15
j_call: TRBJ1-4
cdr3_nt: TGTGCCACCAGAATAGACAGGGATGTGCGGGAAAAACTGTTTTTT
cdr3_aa: CATRIDRDVREKLFF

clone_size: NA
d_call: NA
v_call: TRBV4-2
j_call: TRBJ1-2
cdr3_nt: TGTGCCAGCAGCCAAGAACGGGGGTTCGTCTATGGCTACACCTTC
cdr3_aa: CASSQERGFVYGYTF

clone_size: NA
d_call: NA
v_call: TRBV6-5
j_call: TRBJ2-7
cdr3_nt: TGTGCCAGCATCGGACAGAGATACGAGCAGTACTTC
cdr3_aa: CASIGQRYEQYF

clone_size: NA
d_call: TRBD2
v_call: TRBV13
j_call: TRBJ2-5
cdr3_nt: TGTGCCAGCAGCTTAGGCGCCCTGGTGGCTAGCGGGCAAGAGACCCAGTACTTC
cdr3_aa: CASSLGALVASGQETQYF

clone_size: NA
d_call: NA
v_call: TRBV7-9
j_call: TRBJ2-5
cdr3_nt: TGTGCCAGCAGCTTATTTGGTGGCGGTCGGGAGACCCAGTACTTC
cdr3_aa: CASSLFGGGRETQYF

clone_size: NA
d_call: TRBD1
v_call: TRBV27
j_call: TRBJ2-7
cdr3_nt: TGTGCCAGCACCACATCAGACAGGGTCAGGGACGAGCAGTACTTC
cdr3_aa: CASTTSDRVRDEQYF

clone_size: NA
d_call: NA
v_call: TRBV19
j_call: TRBJ2-3
cdr3_nt: TGTGCCAGTAGTATAGGGGCGGGGTCAGATACGCAGTATTTT
cdr3_aa: CASSIGAGSDTQYF

clone_size: NA
d_call: NA
v_call: TRBV11-1
j_call: TRBJ2-7
cdr3_nt: TGTGCCAGCAGCCCCCCGCTGTCTAGCGAGCAGTACTTC
cdr3_aa: CASSPPLSSEQYF

clone_size: NA
d_call: TRBD2
v_call: TRBV5-1
j_call: TRBJ2-2
cdr3_nt: TGCGCCAGCAGCTACGGACTAGCGGGAGGGCCGGTGACCGGGGAGCTGTTTTTT
cdr3_aa: CASSYGLAGGPVTGELFF

clone_size: NA
d_call: NA
v_call: TRBV28
j_call: TRBJ1-2
cdr3_nt: TGTGCCAGCAGTCCCCCTCCCCCGAGCGGCTACACCTTC
cdr3_aa: CASSPPPPSGYTF

clone_size: once
d_call: TRBD1
v_call: TRBV7-2
j_call: TRBJ2-2
cdr3_nt: TGTGCCAGCAGCCCGGACAGGCGCACCGGGGAGCTGTTTTTT
cdr3_aa: CASSPDRRTGELFF

clone_size: NA
d_call: NA
v_call: TRBV24-1
j_call: TRBJ2-2
cdr3_nt: TGTGCCACCCGCCATCGGGTCTGGGGGCGGGGGACCGGGGAGCTGTTTTTT
cdr3_aa: CATRHRVWGRGTGELFF

clone_size: NA
d_call: TRBD2
v_call: TRBV18
j_call: TRBJ2-7
cdr3_nt: TGTGCCAGCTCACCACAGGGAGGGACCTCCTACGAGCAGTACTTC
cdr3_aa: CASSPQGGTSYEQYF

clone_size: NA
d_call: NA
v_call: TRBV11-2
j_call: TRBJ2-1
cdr3_nt: TGTGCCAGCAGACCTACAGGGAACTCCTACAATGAGCAGTTCTTC
cdr3_aa: CASRPTGNSYNEQFF

clone_size: NA
d_call: TRBD1
v_call: TRBV28
j_call: TRBJ1-1
cdr3_nt: TGTGCCAGCAGTTTACCGGGACAGGGAACTGAAGCTTTCTTT
cdr3_aa: CASSLPGQGTEAFF

clone_size: NA
d_call: NA
v_call: TRBV5-6
j_call: TRBJ1-5
cdr3_nt: TGTGCCAGCAGCCAGGGGCGATTAGGTGGGGGATCCAATCAGCCCCAGCATTTT
cdr3_aa: CASSQGRLGGGSNQPQHF

clone_size: NA
d_call: TRBD2
v_call: TRBV5-1
j_call: TRBJ2-2
cdr3_nt: TGCGCCAGCAGCTTGTCGGGAGGTTACGCCGGGGAGCTGTTTTTT
cdr3_aa: CASSLSGGYAGELFF

clone_size: few
d_call: NA
v_call: TRBV7-6
j_call: TRBJ2-1
cdr3_nt: TGTGCCAGCAGCCCGCTCGGGAGACGAACGGATGAGCAGTTCTTC
cdr3_aa: CASSPLGRRTDEQFF

clone_size: NA
d_call: TRBD1
v_call: TRBV9
j_call: TRBJ1-3
cdr3_nt: TGTGCCAGCAGCGCATCTGGACAGGGTCCGGGAAACACCATATATTTT
cdr3_aa: CASSASGQGPGNTIYF

clone_size: NA
d_call: NA
v_call: TRBV29-1
j_call: TRBJ2-3
cdr3_nt: TGCAGCGCCGTGACAGGCACAGATACGCAGTATTTT
cdr3_aa: CSAVTGTDTQYF

clone_size: NA
d_call: NA
v_call: TRBV4-3
j_call: TRBJ2-2
cdr3_nt: TGCGCCAGCAGCCAAGATTTCCCTAGCTCCTACGGCGGGGAGCTGTTTTTT
cdr3_aa: CASSQDFPSSYGGELFF

clone_size: NA
d_call: NA
v_call: TRBV24-1
j_call: TRBJ2-3
cdr3_nt: TGTGCCACCAGCGGGTCGGGAGCCCCCACAGATACGCAGTATTTT
cdr3_aa: CATSGSGAPTDTQYF

clone_size: NA
d_call: TRBD1
v_call: TRBV28
j_call: TRBJ1-5
cdr3_nt: TGTGCCAGCAGGGTGCTCGGGACAGGGGCTTCCGGGGCCCAGCATTTT
cdr3_aa: CASRVLGTGASGAQHF

clone_size: NA
d_call: NA
v_call: TRBV27
j_call: TRBJ2-2
cdr3_nt: TGTGCCAGCAGTTTATTTGTAACCCCGGGCACCGGGGAGCTGTTTTTT
cdr3_aa: CASSLFVTPGTGELFF

clone_size: once
d_call: TRBD1
v_call: TRBV7-2
j_call: TRBJ2-5
cdr3_nt: TGTGCCAGCAGCTTCCCGGGGACAGGGCAAGAGACCCAGTACTTC
cdr3_aa: CASSFPGTGQETQYF

clone_size: NA
d_call: NA
v_call: TRBV19
j_call: TRBJ1-1
cdr3_nt: TGTGCCAGTAGTACAGGGATATTGAACACTGAAGCTTTCTTT
cdr3_aa: CASSTGILNTEAFF

clone_size: NA
d_call: NA
v_call: TRBV5-6
j_call: TRBJ2-7
cdr3_nt: TGTGCCAGCAGCTTGGGACTAGGACCCTACGAGCAGTACTTC
cdr3_aa: CASSLGLGPYEQYF

clone_size: NA
d_call: TRBD1
v_call: TRBV5-8
j_call: TRBJ1-2
cdr3_nt: TGTGCCAGCAGCTTGTACCACCGACAGGGAGGTGGCTACACCTTC
cdr3_aa: CASSLYHRQGGGYTF

clone_size: NA
d_call: NA
v_call: TRBV5-4
j_call: TRBJ1-2
cdr3_nt: TGTGCCAGCAGCTCCCCAGGGGAAGACTATGGCTACACCTTC
cdr3_aa: CASSSPGEDYGYTF

clone_size: NA
d_call: NA
v_call: TRBV28
j_call: TRBJ2-7
cdr3_nt: TGTGCCAGCAGTTTATATACAGGGATGAGTCTGGACTTC
cdr3_aa: CASSLYTGMSLDF

clone_size: once
d_call: TRBD2
v_call: TRBV3-1/TRBV3-2
j_call: TRBJ2-5
cdr3_nt: TGTGCCAGCAGCCAGAGGAATGGCGGGAGTTCGGAGACCCAGTACTTC
cdr3_aa: CASSQRNGGSSETQYF

clone_size: NA
d_call: TRBD1
v_call: TRBV11-2
j_call: TRBJ1-4
cdr3_nt: TGTGCCAGCAGCTTAGGACAGGGCTTTTCGGAAAAACTGTTTTTT
cdr3_aa: CASSLGQGFSEKLFF

clone_size: NA
d_call: TRBD1
v_call: TRBV10-3
j_call: TRBJ2-1
cdr3_nt: TGTGCCATCAGCGGACCTGGACAGGGAAACTACAATGAGCAGTTCTTC
cdr3_aa: CAISGPGQGNYNEQFF

clone_size: few
d_call: NA
v_call: TRBV19
j_call: TRBJ2-6
cdr3_nt: TGTGCCAGTAGTCCTCAAGGCAGGGGCGCTGGGGCCAACGTCCTGACTTTC
cdr3_aa: CASSPQGRGAGANVLTF

clone_size: NA
d_call: TRBD2
v_call: TRBV9
j_call: TRBJ2-5
cdr3_nt: TGTGCCAGCAGCGCCCTAGCGGGAACCCAAGAGACCCAGTACTTC
cdr3_aa: CASSALAGTQETQYF

clone_size: few
d_call: TRBD1
v_call: TRBV19
j_call: TRBJ1-2
cdr3_nt: TGTGCCAGTAGTCCCGGGACAGGGGGCGCGGGAGGCTACACCTTC
cdr3_aa: CASSPGTGGAGGYTF